A selection of T cell receptor beta chains follows, all from one sample in a study of CD8 T cells in ankylosing spondylitis. Via MiXCR, TCRdb re-called the 5' RACE reads, giving one row per CDR3 protein. The sample lists 300,000 to 400,000 distinct CDR3 sequences; about a fifth were seen once. Input material: blood, either unsorted or a sorted T cell fraction (not recorded which). These receptors originate from a male donor with ankylosing spondylitis. Both conserved end residues are part of each CDR3. The D gene is left open where the match is weak. Where a row states a size, it is once, few, many or the class of an expanded clone; other rows omit it.

V	size	D	J	CDR3	DNA
TRBV9	-	-	TRBJ2-1	CASSVGLNLGEQFF	TGTGCCAGCAGCGTGGGACTCAACCTAGGTGAGCAGTTCTTC
TRBV7-9	-	TRBD2	TRBJ2-4	CASSSKRELAKNIQYF	TGTGCCAGCAGCTCGAAGCGGGAGTTGGCCAAAAACATTCAGTACTTC
TRBV7-3	few	-	TRBJ1-1	CASSVGTNTEAFF	TGTGCCAGCAGCGTCGGGACAAACACTGAAGCTTTCTTT
TRBV6-1	few	TRBD2	TRBJ2-5	CASSRSGTSRWPIQETQYF	TGTGCCAGCAGCCGTTCCGGGACTAGCAGGTGGCCCATCCAAGAGACCCAGTACTTC
TRBV5-1	few	TRBD2	TRBJ2-2	CASSLPWLAGLTNTGELFF	TGCGCCAGCAGCTTGCCGTGGCTAGCGGGACTTACGAACACCGGGGAGCTGTTTTTT
TRBV4-2	-	-	TRBJ2-2	CASSQLSPGELFF	TGTGCCAGCAGCCAACTCAGTCCCGGGGAGCTGTTTTTT
TRBV5-1	-	TRBD1	TRBJ1-1	CASSSGTGRVNTEAFF	TGCGCCAGCAGCTCCGGGACAGGGCGGGTGAACACTGAAGCTTTCTTT
TRBV3-1	-	-	TRBJ2-4	CASSQRRALAKNIQYF	TGTGCCAGCAGCCAAAGGCGGGCCTTAGCCAAAAACATTCAGTACTTC
TRBV27	-	TRBD2	TRBJ2-3	CAGRAFPSSTDTQYF	TGTGCTGGGAGGGCCTTTCCCTCAAGCACAGATACGCAGTATTTT
TRBV5-1	few	-	TRBJ2-1	CASSLAQARYDEQFF	TGCGCCAGCAGCTTGGCACAGGCTAGGTACGATGAGCAGTTCTTC
TRBV5-6	few	-	TRBJ2-3	CASSRGRAADTQYF	TGTGCCAGCAGCCGAGGTAGAGCTGCAGATACGCAGTATTTT
TRBV10-3	-	-	TRBJ1-1	CATRPGDTEAFF	TGTGCCACCCGACCGGGTGACACTGAAGCTTTCTTT
TRBV7-9	many	-	TRBJ1-3	CASSSRLSRDGNTIYF	TGTGCCAGCAGCTCGCGCCTCTCTAGAGATGGAAACACCATATATTTT
TRBV29-1	few	-	TRBJ2-3	CSVPGQMSHTQYF	TGCAGCGTTCCCGGACAGATGAGTCATACGCAGTATTTT
TRBV10-3	-	TRBD1	TRBJ2-7	CAISPSTQGVYEQYF	TGTGCCATCAGTCCCTCAACCCAGGGGGTCTACGAGCAGTACTTC
TRBV7-9	few	-	TRBJ2-1	CASNPSRDNNNEQFF	TGTGCCAGCAACCCGTCCCGGGACAACAACAATGAGCAGTTCTTC
TRBV2	few	-	TRBJ2-4	CASRWEGAINIQYF	TGTGCCTCCAGGTGGGAGGGGGCAATAAACATTCAGTACTTC
TRBV6-1	-	-	TRBJ1-2	CASSQSRDGTSYTF	TGTGCCAGCAGCCAGTCCCGGGACGGCACAAGCTACACCTTC
TRBV5-6	-	-	TRBJ2-3	CASSLMIWGSTDTQYF	TGTGCCAGCAGCTTAATGATATGGGGGAGCACAGATACGCAGTATTTT
TRBV11-3	few	TRBD1	TRBJ1-2	CASSSDRGGGYTF	TGTGCCAGCAGCTCCGACAGGGGTGGTGGCTACACCTTC
TRBV5-5	-	-	TRBJ2-3	CASRPRTASTDTQYF	TGTGCCAGCAGACCCCGGACAGCTAGCACAGATACGCAGTATTTT
TRBV4-1	-	TRBD1	TRBJ1-4	CACKSRDRGGEKLFF	TGCGCCTGTAAGAGTCGGGACAGAGGTGGTGAAAAACTGTTTTTT
TRBV20-1	-	-	TRBJ2-5	CSAQVLAETQYF	TGCAGTGCCCAAGTCCTAGCCGAGACCCAGTACTTC
TRBV12-3/TRBV12-4	many	-	TRBJ2-2	CAIGPGELFF	TGTGCCATCGGCCCCGGGGAGCTGTTTTTT
TRBV6-2/TRBV6-3	few	-	TRBJ1-2	CASSYSVYGYTF	TGTGCCAGCAGTTACTCAGTCTATGGCTACACCTTC
TRBV3-1	-	TRBD1	TRBJ1-5	CASSSEGTGGGNQPQHF	TGTGCCAGCAGCTCCGAAGGGACAGGGGGCGGCAATCAGCCCCAGCATTTT
TRBV25-1	-	-	TRBJ2-1	CASSEWAANEQFF	TGTGCCAGCAGTGAGTGGGCAGCGAATGAGCAGTTCTTC
TRBV29-1	-	-	TRBJ2-1	CSVSPGGTGRILGEQFF	TGCAGCGTTTCCCCGGGAGGGACAGGGAGGATTCTAGGTGAGCAGTTCTTC